The 30 T cell receptor beta chains presented below share a single source sample, sequenced in a study of T cells in Graves' hyperthyroidism and ophthalmopathy. There were TCR beta CDR3 regions amplified from RNA transcripts. In the first-round RT-PCR of the TCR CDR3, the HTBI primer set was used. MiXCR, run by TCRdb on the multiplex PCR reads, gives a single entry per CDR3 protein. This sample yields hundreds of thousands of distinct CDR3 sequences, of which 38% are seen a single time; over 8% belongs to the top ten. Material: blood. The receptors derive from a man aged 18-30 years with Graves' hyperthyroidism.

This clonotype was detected ten times or more. This sequence joins TRBV29-1 and TRBJ1-1; D not resolved. Germline V gene lookup returns CDR1 SQVTM and CDR2 ANQGSEA. Trimming cost V 7 bases and J 7 bases, with 10 bases left between them. The CDR3 contains 10 residues. The CDR3 sequence is CSGVVDEAFF. The CDR3 region has the DNA TGCAGCGGAGTAGTTGATGAAGCTTTCTTT.

This clonotype occurred many times. The chain is built from TRBV7-8 and TRBJ2-7; 10 bases are shared with TRBD1. The ends lost 8 bases at V and 1 base at J; junction bases unmatched: 2. The CDR3 runs 13 residues. The germline V gene encodes CDR1 SGHVS and CDR2 FQNEAQ. The CDR3 loop reads CASEGQGSYEQYF. CDR3 DNA: TGTGCCAGCGAGGGACAGGGGTCCTACGAGCAGTACTTC.

This clonotype has only one observation. A much larger clone lies a single base off, so this may be a read error. This chain links TRBV7-9 with TRBJ2-7; D unclear. CDR1 and CDR2 (germline): SEHNR, FQNEAQ (reference sequence). The CDR3 totals 12 residues. The CDR3 sequence: CAIDRDSYEQCF. The CDR3 nucleotides are TGTGCCATCGACCGTGACTCCTACGAGCAGTGCTTC.

This clonotype has at least ten counts. The chain recombines TRBV6-6 with TRBJ2-5; D is unresolved. The CDR3 is made up of 14 amino acids. The ends were cut back, 7 bases at V and 0 bases at J, with 12 bases in the middle. Germline CDR1 MNHNY, CDR2 SVGAGI (reference sequence). CDR3 sequence: CASTQSEYQETQYF. DNA for the CDR3: TGTGCCAGCACCCAAAGCGAGTACCAAGAGACCCAGTACTTC.

The rearrangement links TRBV19 to TRBJ1-5, with TRBD1 matching 8 bases. The germline V gene has CDR1 LNHDA and CDR2 SQIVND (reference sequence). V lost 7 bases, J lost 4 bases, and 9 bases stayed unmatched. The CDR3 loop spans 15 amino acids. The CDR3 spells CASKAGQGPNQPQHF. DNA of the CDR3: TGTGCCAGTAAGGCTGGACAGGGACCTAATCAGCCCCAGCATTTT.

The rearrangement uses TRBV13 and TRBJ2-7; 8 bases line up with TRBD1. There are 16 residues in the CDR3. Trimming took 4 bases from V and 6 from J; bases not matched to a gene: 14. The germline gives CDR1 PRHDT, CDR2 FYEKMQ (reference sequence). The CDR3 region is CASSSQDRVVSGEQYF. The CDR3 region has the DNA TGTGCCAGCAGCTCTCAGGACAGGGTAGTTAGTGGCGAGCAGTACTTC.

This clonotype has a count of ten or more. The chain uses TRBV24-1 and TRBJ2-7; D remains ambiguous. The CDR3 is 15 residues long. V gave up 7 bases and J gave up 7 bases, with 22 bases separating them. CDR1 and CDR2 from the germline V gene are KGHDR and SFDVKD. The CDR3 sequence: CATSQINRPVGEQYF. Here the CDR3 DNA reads TGTGCCACCAGCCAGATCAACAGACCGGTGGGAGAGCAGTACTTC.

This chain links TRBV6-1 with TRBJ2-7, with 10 bases lining up with TRBD2. V shed 2 bases and J 2 bases; nucleotides not matched to a gene: 6. In germline, CDR1 is MNHNS, CDR2 SASEGT. The CDR3 runs 16 residues. The CDR3 loop is CASSEYSGRNTYEQYF. DNA of the CDR3: TGTGCCAGCAGTGAATATAGCGGGAGGAATACCTACGAGCAGTACTTC.

Ten or more counts support this clonotype. This rearrangement joins TRBV29-1 to TRBJ1-1; TRBD1 might be the D (6 bases). The CDR3 has 13 amino acids. The V end lost 7 bases, the J end lost 1 base, and 13 bases lay between the germline ends. The germline V gene encodes CDR1 SQVTM and CDR2 ANQGSEA. Here the CDR3 DNA reads TGCAGCGCCCAACAGGGCCCGAACACTGAAGCTTTCTTT. It is translated as CSAQQGPNTEAFF. The full variable domain, rest sourced from reference TRBV29-1 and TRBJ1-1, is SAVISQKPSRDICQRGTSLTIQCQVDSQVTMMFWYRQQPGQSLTLIATANQGSEATYESGFVIDKFPISRPNLTFSTLTVSNMSPEDSSIYLCSAQQGPNTEAFFGQGTRLTVV.

In its sample, this clonotype was seen a few times. The genes are TRBV25-1 and TRBJ2-7; tentative D call: TRBD1 (6 bases). The CDR3 loop spans 14 amino acids. The germline CDR1 and CDR2 sequences are MGHDK and SYGVNS. Between the trimmed V and J ends, which lost 4 bases and 1 base, there was a span of 11 bases. CDR3 coding DNA: TGTGCCAGCAGTGCGGACAGAGATTCCTACGAGCAGTACTTC. This codes for CASSADRDSYEQYF.

The gene calls are TRBV7-2 and TRBJ2-6; TRBD2 is a possible D gene (5 bases). Looked up from germline, CDR1 is SGHTA and CDR2 is FQGNSA. V was shortened by 8 bases and J by 0 bases, with 20 bases between the two germline ends. The CDR3 contains 18 residues. The CDR3 DNA reads as TGTGCCAGCGGCTCGGCATGCTCGGGGAGCTCTGGGGCCAACGTCCTGACTTTC. As protein: CASGSACSGSSGANVLTF.

The table lists this clonotype with a few counts. The chain employs TRBV11-2 and TRBJ1-1, with D perhaps TRBD1 (5 bases). Germline values: CDR1 SGHAT, CDR2 FQNNGV. This CDR3 is 13 amino acids long. Trimming pared 4 bases from V and 8 bases from J, leaving 14 bases between. CDR3 loop: CASSWGRLREAFF. CDR3 DNA: TGTGCCAGCAGCTGGGGACGCCTGAGGGAAGCTTTCTTT.

The chain uses TRBV25-1 and TRBJ1-5, with D perhaps TRBD1 (5 bases). CDR1 MGHDK and CDR2 SYGVNS come from the germline V gene. The CDR3 is 12 amino acids. The CDR3 DNA follows: TGTGCTCTAGTCGGGGGGAATCAGCCCCAGCATTTT. Encoded protein: CALVGGNQPQHF.

The chain joins TRBV7-9 to TRBJ1-4; D gene uncertain. Germline V gene lookup returns CDR1 SEHNR and CDR2 FQNEAQ (reference sequence). With 3 bases removed from V and 4 bases from J, the gap between germline ends came to 9 bases. This CDR3 has 14 amino acids. The CDR3 sequence: CASSFEGINEKLFF. CDR3 nucleotides: TGTGCCAGCAGCTTTGAAGGGATTAATGAAAAACTGTTTTTT.

This rearrangement joins TRBV5-1 to TRBJ2-5; 7 nucleotides align to TRBD2. V was pared by 3 bases and J by 5 bases, with 4 bases of the junction left unmatched. CDR1 SGHRS and CDR2 YFSETQ come from the germline V gene. This CDR3 has 13 amino acids. The CDR3: CASSWEGRETQYF. The DNA for the CDR3 is TGCGCCAGCAGCTGGGAGGGGCGGGAGACCCAGTACTTC.

The table lists this clonotype with a count of one. This may be a read error, as it is one base from a much larger clone. The gene calls are TRBV19 and TRBJ1-4; unclear D gene. The ends were cut back, 9 bases at V and 7 bases at J, with 9 bases in the middle. Germline V gives CDR1 LNHDA, CDR2 SQIVND (reference sequence). The CDR3 extends over 11 amino acids. The CDR3 region is CARSSIEKLFF. The DNA of the CDR3 is TGTGCCAGGTCCTCTATTGAAAAACTGTTTTTT. The full variable domain, with the rest looked up from reference TRBV19 and TRBJ1-4, is DGGITQSPKYLFRKEGQNVTLSCEQNLNHDAMYWYRQDPGQGLRLIYYSQIVNDFQKGDIAEGYSVSREKKESFPLTVTSAQKNPTAFYLCARSSIEKLFFGSGTQLSVL.

The chain is built from TRBV7-8 and TRBJ2-2; 10 bases fit TRBD1. This CDR3 is 16 amino acids long. Trimming removed 1 base from V and 4 bases from J; junction bases left unmatched: 3. Germline V gene sequence: CDR1 SGHVS, CDR2 FQNEAQ. Here the CDR3 DNA reads TGTGCCAGCAGCTTAGGACAGGGGGCCCTCACCGGGGAGCTGTTTTTT. It specifies CASSLGQGALTGELFF. Combining the CDR3 with reference TRBV7-8 and TRBJ2-2 gives the whole variable domain GAGVSQSPRYKVAKRGQDVALRCDPISGHVSLFWYQQALGQGPEFLTYFQNEAQLDKSGLPSDRFFAERPEGSVSTLKIQRTQQEDSAVYLCASSLGQGALTGELFFGEGSRLTVL.

This clonotype was found many times. The rearrangement links TRBV10-1 to TRBJ2-7, with D possibly TRBD1 on 6 matching bases. Trimming cost V 8 bases and J 3 bases, with 20 bases left between them. This CDR3 comprises 15 residues. Germline CDR1 reads WNHNN; CDR2 reads SYGVQD (reference sequence). CDR3: CASDAGDHPNYEQYF. The CDR3 nucleotides are TGCGCCAGCGACGCAGGGGACCACCCGAACTACGAGCAGTACTTC.

The rearrangement links TRBV20-1 to TRBJ2-7; 9 nucleotides agree with TRBD1. J lost 1 base, V lost 4 bases, and 11 bases had no gene match. CDR1 is DFQATT, CDR2 SNEGSKA, per germline (reference sequence). The CDR3 length is 16 residues. Here the CDR3 reads CSATQAGTGLSYEQYF. The CDR3 nucleotides are TGCAGTGCTACACAAGCAGGGACAGGGTTATCCTACGAGCAGTACTTC.

The table lists this clonotype with a count of one. The V call is TRBV10-3, the J call TRBJ1-1; D gene ambiguous. Germline V lookup: CDR1 ENHRY, CDR2 SYGVKD. V was cut by 4 bases and J by 2 bases, with 8 bases left in between. The CDR3 contains 13 residues. The DNA of the CDR3 is TGTGCCATCAGTGTTGACGTAAACACTGAAGCTTTCTTT. It is translated as CAISVDVNTEAFF.

CDR3 DNA: TGTGCCATCAGTGAGGGCGGAATAAGAGGTCAGCCCCAGTACTTC. Translating gives CAISEGGIRGQPQYF. The V and J genes are TRBV10-3 and TRBJ2-5; unclear D gene. Germline CDR1 ENHRY, CDR2 SYGVKD. Trimming pared 2 bases from V and 9 bases from J, leaving 19 bases between. The CDR3 is 15 amino acids.

This clonotype was seen only once. The chain is built from TRBV7-2 and TRBJ1-6; D is uncertain. Germline lookup yields CDR1 SGHTA and CDR2 FQGNSA. V was clipped by 5 bases and J by 14 bases, with 16 bases between them. The CDR3 loop spans 13 amino acids. The DNA of the CDR3 is TGTGCCAGCAGCCTAAGACCGGAGGGAACCCTCCACTTT. Amino acids: CASSLRPEGTLHF.

As to this clonotype: The germline gene is not matched at one end of the junction; a read error may be the cause. J is TRBJ2-3 and V is TRBV6-6; D gene uncertain. The CDR3 length is 11 residues. Germline-derived CDR1 and CDR2 are MNHNY and SVGAGI (reference sequence). The DNA of the CDR3 is TGTGCCAGCAGTTCCACAGATAAGCAGTATTTT. Translating it yields CASSSTDKQYF.

Regarding this clonotype: The DNA is left out, because the CDR3 cannot be placed on it with certainty; the CDR3 is given as TCRdb lists it. V and J are TRBV2 and TRBJ2-5; the DNA was not used to check the table's D call, TRBD2. Looked up from germline, CDR1 is SNHLY and CDR2 is FYNNEI. The CDR3 region is 13 residues in length, termini included. The CDR3 reads CASSTSTSGEQFF.

The chain recombines TRBV5-1 with TRBJ2-2, with a possible D match to TRBD2 (6 bases). This CDR3 region has 17 residues. V lost 3 bases, J lost 0 bases, and 15 bases lay in between. From germline, CDR1 is SGHRS and CDR2 YFSETQ. For the CDR3, the DNA is TGCGCCAGCAGCTCCCCGAGGCGGGGACCGAACACCGGGGAGCTGTTTTTT. Protein: CASSSPRRGPNTGELFF.

The chain links TRBV7-2 to TRBJ2-7; D perhaps matches TRBD1 (5 bases). This CDR3 comprises 15 residues. Germline V gene data show CDR1 as SGHTA and CDR2 as FQGNSA. Trimming removed 5 bases at V and 0 bases at J, with 14 bases between. CDR3 residues: CASSPSQGLSYEQYF. DNA for the CDR3: TGTGCCAGCAGCCCTAGTCAGGGCCTCTCCTACGAGCAGTACTTC.

This clonotype was detected many times. The chain combines TRBV7-3 with TRBJ1-6; perhaps TRBD1 as D (6 bases). This CDR3 has 15 amino acids. Germline CDR1 reads SGHTA; CDR2 reads FQGTGA. Trimming took off 1 base at V and 7 bases at J, with 11 bases between the two ends. The CDR3 spells CASSLNGQRNSPLHF. In DNA, the CDR3 is TGTGCCAGCAGCTTAAATGGACAGAGGAATTCACCCCTCCACTTT.

The rearrangement links TRBV18 to TRBJ1-5, with unresolved D. Germline CDR1 reads KGHSH; CDR2 reads LQKENI. CDR3 length: 13 residues. V was trimmed by 2 bases and J by 4 bases, leaving 6 bases between them. The CDR3 DNA is TGTGCCAGCTCACCAAGTCAGAATCAGCCCCAGCATTTT. This sequence encodes CASSPSQNQPQHF.

This clonotype showed up many times. The chain links TRBV25-1 to TRBJ2-7; D may match TRBD1 or TRBD2 (6 bases each). This CDR3 is 17 amino acids long. The germline V and J ends were trimmed by 0 bases and 9 bases, with 24 bases remaining between them. In germline, CDR1 is MGHDK, CDR2 SYGVNS. The CDR3 region is CASSEYFGGEVLDAQYF. The DNA for the CDR3 is TGTGCCAGCAGTGAATATTTCGGGGGCGAAGTCCTCGACGCGCAGTACTTC.

In regard to this clonotype: Possible read error: a much larger clone is one base away. The rearrangement links TRBV25-1 to TRBJ2-7; no reliable D call. The ends were cut back, 4 bases at V and 2 bases at J, with 9 bases in the middle. The germline gives CDR1 MGHDK, CDR2 SYGVNS. This CDR3 is built from 13 residues. CDR3 amino acids: CASSVGPAYEQYF. CDR3 nucleotides: TGTGCCAGCAGTGTCGGGCCTGCCTACGAGCAGTACTTC.